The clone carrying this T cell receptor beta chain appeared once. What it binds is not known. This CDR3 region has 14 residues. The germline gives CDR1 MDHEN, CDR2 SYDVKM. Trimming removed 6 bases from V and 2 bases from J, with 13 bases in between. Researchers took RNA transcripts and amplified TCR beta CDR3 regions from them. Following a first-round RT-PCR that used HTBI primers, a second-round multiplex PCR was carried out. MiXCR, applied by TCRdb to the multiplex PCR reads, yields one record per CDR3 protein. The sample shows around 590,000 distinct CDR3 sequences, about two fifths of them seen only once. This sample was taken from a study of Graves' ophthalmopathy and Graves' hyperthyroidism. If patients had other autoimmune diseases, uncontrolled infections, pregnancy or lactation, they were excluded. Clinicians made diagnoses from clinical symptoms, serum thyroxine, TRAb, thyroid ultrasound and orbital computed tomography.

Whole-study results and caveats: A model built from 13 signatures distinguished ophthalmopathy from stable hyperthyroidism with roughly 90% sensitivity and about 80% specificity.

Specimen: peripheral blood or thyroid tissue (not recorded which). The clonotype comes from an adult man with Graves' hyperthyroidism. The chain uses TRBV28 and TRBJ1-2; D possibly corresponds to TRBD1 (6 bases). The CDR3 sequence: CASRPQGKNYGYTF. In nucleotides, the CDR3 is TGTGCCAGCAGGCCCCAGGGGAAAAACTATGGCTACACCTTC.